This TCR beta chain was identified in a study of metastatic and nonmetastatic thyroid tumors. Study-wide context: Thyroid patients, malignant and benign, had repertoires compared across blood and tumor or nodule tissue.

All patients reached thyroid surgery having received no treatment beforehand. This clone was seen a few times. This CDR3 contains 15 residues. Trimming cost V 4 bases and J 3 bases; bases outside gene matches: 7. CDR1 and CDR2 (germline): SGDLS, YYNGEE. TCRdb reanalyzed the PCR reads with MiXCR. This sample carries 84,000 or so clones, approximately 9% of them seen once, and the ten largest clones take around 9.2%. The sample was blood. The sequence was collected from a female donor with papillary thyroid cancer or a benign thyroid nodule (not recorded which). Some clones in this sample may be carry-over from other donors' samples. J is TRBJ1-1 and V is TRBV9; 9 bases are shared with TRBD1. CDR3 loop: CASSTGTGRDTEAFF. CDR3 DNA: TGTGCCAGCAGCACTGGGACAGGGAGGGACACTGAAGCTTTCTTT.